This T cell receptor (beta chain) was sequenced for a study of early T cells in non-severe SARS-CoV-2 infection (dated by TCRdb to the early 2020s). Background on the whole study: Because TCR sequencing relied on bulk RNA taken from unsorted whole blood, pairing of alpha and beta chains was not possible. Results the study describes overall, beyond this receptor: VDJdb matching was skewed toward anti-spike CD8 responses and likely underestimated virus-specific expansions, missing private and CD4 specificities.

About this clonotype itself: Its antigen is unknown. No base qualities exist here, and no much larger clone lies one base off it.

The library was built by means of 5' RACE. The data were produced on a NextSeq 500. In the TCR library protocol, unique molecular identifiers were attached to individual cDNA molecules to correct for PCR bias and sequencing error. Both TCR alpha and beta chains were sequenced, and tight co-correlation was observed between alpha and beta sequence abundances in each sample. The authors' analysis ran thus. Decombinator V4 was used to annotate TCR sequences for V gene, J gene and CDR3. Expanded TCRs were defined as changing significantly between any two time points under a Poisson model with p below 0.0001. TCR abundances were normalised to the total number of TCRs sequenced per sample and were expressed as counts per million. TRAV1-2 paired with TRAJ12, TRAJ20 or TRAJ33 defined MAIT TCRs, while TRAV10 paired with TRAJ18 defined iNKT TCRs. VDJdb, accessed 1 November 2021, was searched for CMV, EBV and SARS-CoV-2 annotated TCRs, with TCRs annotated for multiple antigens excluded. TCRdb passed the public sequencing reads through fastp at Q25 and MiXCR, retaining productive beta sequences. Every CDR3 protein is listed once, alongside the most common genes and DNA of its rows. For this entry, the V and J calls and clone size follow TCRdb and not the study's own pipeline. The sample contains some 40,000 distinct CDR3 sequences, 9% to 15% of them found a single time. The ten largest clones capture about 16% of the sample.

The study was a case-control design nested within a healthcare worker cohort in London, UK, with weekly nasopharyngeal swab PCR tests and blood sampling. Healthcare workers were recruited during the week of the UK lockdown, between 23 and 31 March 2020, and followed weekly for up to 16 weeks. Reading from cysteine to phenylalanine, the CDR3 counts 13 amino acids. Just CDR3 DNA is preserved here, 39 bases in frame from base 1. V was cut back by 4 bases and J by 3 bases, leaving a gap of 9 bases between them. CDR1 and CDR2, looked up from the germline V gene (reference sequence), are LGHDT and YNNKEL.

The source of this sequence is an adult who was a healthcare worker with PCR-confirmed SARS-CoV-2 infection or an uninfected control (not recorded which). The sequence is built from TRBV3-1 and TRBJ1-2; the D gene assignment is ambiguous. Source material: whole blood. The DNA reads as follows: TGTGCCAGCAGCCTGACGAGGGACTATGGCTACACCTTC. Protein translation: CASSLTRDYGYTF.